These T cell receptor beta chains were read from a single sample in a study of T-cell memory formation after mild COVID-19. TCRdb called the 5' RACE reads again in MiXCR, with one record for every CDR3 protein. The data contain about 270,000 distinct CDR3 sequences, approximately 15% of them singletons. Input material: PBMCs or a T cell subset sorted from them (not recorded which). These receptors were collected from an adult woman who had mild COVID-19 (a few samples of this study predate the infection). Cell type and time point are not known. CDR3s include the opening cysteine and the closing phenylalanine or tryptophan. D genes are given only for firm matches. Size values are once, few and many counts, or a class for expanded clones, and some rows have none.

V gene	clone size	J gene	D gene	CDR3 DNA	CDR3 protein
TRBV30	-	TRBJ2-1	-	TGTGCCTGGAGTGTAGGTACAGCCTACAATGAGCAGTTCTTC	CAWSVGTAYNEQFF
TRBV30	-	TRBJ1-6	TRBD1	TGTGCCTTGACAGGGCTAACCGTATCACCCCTCCACTTT	CALTGLTVSPLHF
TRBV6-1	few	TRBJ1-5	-	TGTGCCAGCAGTGATGCGACCCACCGGGGACAGCCCCAGCATTTT	CASSDATHRGQPQHF
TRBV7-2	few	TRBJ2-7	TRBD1	TGTGCCAGCGCTATACAGGGGACAGGGGTCTACTACGAGCAGTACTTC	CASAIQGTGVYYEQYF
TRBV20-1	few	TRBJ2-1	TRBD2	TGCAGTGCTAGGTCCGGGACTAAGTGGGCTGGTGAGCAGTTCTTC	CSARSGTKWAGEQFF
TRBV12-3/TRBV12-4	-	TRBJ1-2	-	TGTGCCAGCAGTTTAGGCAGGGGAGGAGGCTACACCTTC	CASSLGRGGGYTF
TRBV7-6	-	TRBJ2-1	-	TGTGCCAGCAGCACCCTGGCCCTGGGTTCTAATGAGCAGTTCTTC	CASSTLALGSNEQFF
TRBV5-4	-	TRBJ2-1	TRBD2	TGTGCCAGCAGCTTGGGTCTAGCGGGAGCGTGGAATGAGCAGTTCTTC	CASSLGLAGAWNEQFF
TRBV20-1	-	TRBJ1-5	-	TGCAGTGCTAGTGAGGGGTTCGGCAATCAGCCCCAGCATTTT	CSASEGFGNQPQHF
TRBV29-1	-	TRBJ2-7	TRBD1	TGCAGCGTTGGGGGACAGGGGGCGGGAGAGCAGTACTTC	CSVGGQGAGEQYF
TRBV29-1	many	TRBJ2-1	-	TGCAGCGTTCCCGGGGTGAAATACAATGAGCAGTTCTTC	CSVPGVKYNEQFF
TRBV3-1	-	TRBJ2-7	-	TGTGCCAGCAGCCACGACCCAAGGGACCTCTACGAGCAGTACTTC	CASSHDPRDLYEQYF
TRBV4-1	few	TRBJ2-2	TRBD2	TGCGCCAGCAGCCACCCGGGACTAAGAGCGAACACCGGGGAGCTGTTTTTT	CASSHPGLRANTGELFF
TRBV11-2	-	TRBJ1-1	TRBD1	TGTGCCAGCAGCAAGACAGGGGGCGATGAAGCTTTCTTT	CASSKTGGDEAFF
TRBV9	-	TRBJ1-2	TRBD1	TGTGCCAGCAGCCGACGACAGGGTGCAGAAGGAAAAAATGGCTACACCTTC	CASSRRQGAEGKNGYTF
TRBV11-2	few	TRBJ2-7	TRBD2	TGTGCCAGCAGCTTAGGAGGCCCGGGAGGGCCGAGTTACGAGCAGTACTTC	CASSLGGPGGPSYEQYF
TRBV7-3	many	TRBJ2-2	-	TGTGCCAGCAGCCCTACCAACTCGAACACCGGGGAGCTGTTTTTT	CASSPTNSNTGELFF
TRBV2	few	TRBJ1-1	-	TGTGCCAGCAGGTTTGTAGAAGCTTTCTTT	CASRFVEAFF
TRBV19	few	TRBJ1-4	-	TGTGCCAGTAGTCAGGTTATAAATGAAAAACTGTTTTTT	CASSQVINEKLFF
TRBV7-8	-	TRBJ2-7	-	TGTGCCAGCAGCTTAGGTCGGCAGTTCTACGAGCAGTACTTC	CASSLGRQFYEQYF
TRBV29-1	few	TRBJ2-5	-	TGCAGCACCCGAAAAGAGACCCAGTACTTC	CSTRKETQYF
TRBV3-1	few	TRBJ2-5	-	TGTGCCAGCAGCCGCCGAATCCAAGAGACCCAGTACTTC	CASSRRIQETQYF
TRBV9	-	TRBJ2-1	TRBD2	TGTGCCAGCAGCGTAGCCGTAACCAGGTCGGGCGGGAGGGCCTACAATGAGCAGTTCTTC	CASSVAVTRSGGRAYNEQFF
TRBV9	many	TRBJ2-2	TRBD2	TGTGCCAGCAGCGTTAGCGGGAAAGACACCGGGGAGCTGTTTTTT	CASSVSGKDTGELFF
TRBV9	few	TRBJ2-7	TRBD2	TGTGCCAGCAGCGTAGAAGCGGGACTAGCAGCCCACGAGCAGTACTTC	CASSVEAGLAAHEQYF
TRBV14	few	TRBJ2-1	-	TGTGCCAGCAGCCAAGAATTCAGGACCTACAATGAGCAGTTCTTC	CASSQEFRTYNEQFF
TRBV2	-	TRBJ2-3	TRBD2	TGTGCCAGCAGTCCAACTAGCGGGAGGGTCCGTGGTACGCAGTATTTT	CASSPTSGRVRGTQYF
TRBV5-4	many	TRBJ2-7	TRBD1	TGTGCCAGCAGCCGACAGGGGTACGAGCAGTACTTC	CASSRQGYEQYF
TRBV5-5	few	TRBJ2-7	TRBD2	TGTGCCAGCAGCTTCCGACTAGCGGGACTCTACGAGCAGTACTTC	CASSFRLAGLYEQYF
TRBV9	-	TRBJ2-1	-	TGTGCCAGCAGCGTAGAGGGCAGGGTTTACAATGAGCAGTTCTTC	CASSVEGRVYNEQFF
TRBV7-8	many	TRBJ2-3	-	TGTGCCAGCAGCTCGCTCCATCGGGGACCAGATACGCAGTATTTT	CASSSLHRGPDTQYF
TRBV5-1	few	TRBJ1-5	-	TGCGCCAGCAGCTCCGTCGGGAATCAGCCCCAGCATTTT	CASSSVGNQPQHF
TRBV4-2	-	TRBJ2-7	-	TGTGCCAGCAGCCGAACAGTGGGGGAGTACGAGCAGTACTTC	CASSRTVGEYEQYF
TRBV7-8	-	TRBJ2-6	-	TGTGCCAGCAGGGCCTCGGCGTCCGGGGCCCGCTCTGGGGCCAACGTCCTGACTTTC	CASRASASGARSGANVLTF
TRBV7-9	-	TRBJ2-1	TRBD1	TGTGCCAGCAGCTTAGCTGACTTACTTGGGAGGACAGGGGGTAATGAGCAGTTCTTC	CASSLADLLGRTGGNEQFF
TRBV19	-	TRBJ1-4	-	TGTGCCAGTAGGACCGGGTCCACCGCCACTAATGAAAAACTGTTTTTT	CASRTGSTATNEKLFF
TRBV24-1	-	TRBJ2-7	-	TGTGCCACCAGTGATTCCAGGGGTTCCGGCGAGCAGTACTTC	CATSDSRGSGEQYF
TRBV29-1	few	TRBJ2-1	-	TGCAGCGTTGGTGGGGTTTCCTACAATGAGCAGTTCTTC	CSVGGVSYNEQFF
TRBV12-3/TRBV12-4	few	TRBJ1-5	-	TGTGCCAGCAGTTTTCAAGGGACTGAGCAGCCCCAGCATTTT	CASSFQGTEQPQHF
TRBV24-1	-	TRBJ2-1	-	TGTGCCACCAGTGATTTTTATAGTGCCTCTAACAATGAGCAGTTCTTC	CATSDFYSASNNEQFF
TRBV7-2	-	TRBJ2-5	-	TGTGCCAGCAGCTTTTACGGTGCTCAAGAGACCCAGTACTTC	CASSFYGAQETQYF
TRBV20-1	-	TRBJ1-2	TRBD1	TGCAGTGCTAGCAAGACAGGGTCCCACTATGGCTACACCTTC	CSASKTGSHYGYTF
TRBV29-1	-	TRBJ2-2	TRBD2	TGCAGCATTAGACTAGCGGGACATCCCGGCGGGGAGCTGTTTTTT	CSIRLAGHPGGELFF